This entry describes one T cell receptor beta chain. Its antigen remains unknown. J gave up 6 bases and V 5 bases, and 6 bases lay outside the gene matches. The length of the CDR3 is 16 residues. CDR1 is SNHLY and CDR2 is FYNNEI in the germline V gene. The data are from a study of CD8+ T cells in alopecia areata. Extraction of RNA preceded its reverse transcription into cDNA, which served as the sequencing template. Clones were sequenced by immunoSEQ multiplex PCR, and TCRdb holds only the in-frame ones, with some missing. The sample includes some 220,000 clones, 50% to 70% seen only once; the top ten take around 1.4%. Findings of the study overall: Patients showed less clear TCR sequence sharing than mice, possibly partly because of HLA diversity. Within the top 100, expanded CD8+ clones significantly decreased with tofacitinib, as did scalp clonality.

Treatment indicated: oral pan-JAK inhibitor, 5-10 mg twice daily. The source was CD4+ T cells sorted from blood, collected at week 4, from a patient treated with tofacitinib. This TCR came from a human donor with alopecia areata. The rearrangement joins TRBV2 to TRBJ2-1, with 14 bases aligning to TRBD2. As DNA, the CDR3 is TGTGCCAGCAGTTGGACTAGCGGGGGGTATGGCAATGAGCAGTTCTTC. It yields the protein CASSWTSGGYGNEQFF.